Included here is one T cell receptor beta chain sequence, with context. Its specificity is unknown. Vbeta (60) and Jbeta (13) primers were used in the PCR. This table comes from immunoSEQ multiplex PCR, and its TCRdb copy is limited to in-frame clones, with some not included. The sample includes around 120,000 clones, under 80% seen only once; the top ten take 11%. Per germline, CDR1 SGHRS and CDR2 YFSETQ. Germline trimming cut 4 bases from V and 8 bases from J; bases unmatched to any gene: 7. CDR3 length: 14 amino acids. The data stem from a study of cytomegalovirus exposure and HLA in healthy donors. Overall study context: In a previous analysis, 117 million unique TCR beta sequences were found from 150 million to 200 million T cells. Study-wide findings and caveats: Later analysis identified several of the most significant clusters that appeared linked to common viral pathogens. Associated with cytomegalovirus, according to the listing, were 150 to 200 TCR beta chains. Analysis performed later found more than 15,000 TCR beta sequences associated with HLA alleles at 0.05 false discovery rate.

Sequencing was carried out using PBMCs. This chain uses TRBV5-1 with TRBJ2-1, with 9 positions matching TRBD2. This TCR was recovered from a woman in her forties or fifties in good health and CMV-seropositive. The CDR3 is CASSTIGGGDEQFF. As DNA, the CDR3 is TGCGCCAGCAGCACCATTGGCGGGGGGGATGAGCAGTTCTTC.